These 23 T cell receptor beta chains originate from one sample sequenced in a study of graft-versus-host responses after intestinal transplantation. Their cognate antigens are unknown. The repertoire was sequenced with immunoSEQ multiplex PCR; TCRdb's copy has only in-frame clones and lacks some. Altogether around 88,000 clones are present, 83% being singletons, with the ten largest covering approximately 17%. This material consisted of unstimulated CD8+ T cells sorted from spleen or lymph node cells, taken before intestinal transplant. These receptors came from a human donor who received an intestinal transplant.

This sequence joins TRBV4-1 and TRBJ2-5, with a tentative D call TRBD2 (7 bases). TRBJ2-7 explains the end of the DNA better; the J call may be wrong. The CDR3 contains 14 residues. Germline lookup yields CDR1 MGHRA and CDR2 YSYEKL. For the CDR3, the DNA is TGCGCCAGCAGCCACGGGGGGCCGCTCTACGAGCAGTACTTC. Translating gives CASSHGGPLYEQYF.

The rearrangement links TRBV27 to TRBJ1-1; D remains ambiguous. V gave up 6 bases and J gave up 7 bases, with 21 bases separating them. Germline CDR1 MNHEY, CDR2 SMNVEV (reference sequence). CDR3 size: 15 residues. The CDR3 coding sequence is TGTGCCAGCAGACGAACCCGAACAACAATAAATGAAGCTTTCTTT. Translated: CASRRTRTTINEAFF.

The CDR3: CASSFPGSSYEQYF. The DNA for the CDR3 is TGTGCCAGCAGTTTCCCCGGGAGCTCCTACGAGCAGTACTTC. The chain links TRBV28 to TRBJ2-7; tentative D call: TRBD2 (6 bases). The V end lost 3 bases, the J end lost 0 bases, and 9 bases lay between the germline ends. In germline, CDR1 is MDHEN, CDR2 SYDVKM. This CDR3 has 14 amino acids.

This rearrangement joins TRBV5-1 to TRBJ2-3; 7 positions match TRBD1. CDR1 and CDR2 from the germline V gene are SGHRS and YFSETQ. This CDR3 is built from 15 residues. Trimming cost V 0 bases and J 6 bases; bases outside gene matches: 7. The CDR3, as DNA: TGCGCCAGCAGCTTGGCCGGGACAGCTCTGGATACGCAGTATTTT. It yields the protein CASSLAGTALDTQYF.

This chain uses TRBV2 with TRBJ1-1, with D tentatively TRBD1 (5 bases). The CDR3 covers 16 residues. Germline CDR1 is SNHLY and CDR2 is FYNNEI. V lost 3 bases and J lost 0, with 14 bases in between. The CDR3 loop is CASSDLVRGLNTEAFF. For the CDR3, the DNA is TGTGCCAGCAGTGACCTGGTTCGGGGCCTGAACACTGAAGCTTTCTTT.

The V and J genes are TRBV28 and TRBJ1-2, with a tentative D call TRBD1 (5 bases). The germline gives CDR1 MDHEN, CDR2 SYDVKM. V gave up 6 bases and J gave up 3 bases, with 14 bases separating them. This CDR3 comprises 14 residues. In DNA, the CDR3 is TGTGCCAGCAGGACAGCCCCGGGACACTATGGCTACACCTTC. This translates into CASRTAPGHYGYTF.

The V gene is TRBV27, the J gene TRBJ2-7; the match to TRBD2 covers 9 bases. From germline, CDR1 is MNHEY and CDR2 SMNVEV (reference sequence). The CDR3 has 15 amino acids. The ends lost 4 bases at V and 2 bases at J; junction bases unmatched: 6. CDR3 DNA sequence: TGTGCCAGCAGTTCCCTAGCGGGGCGGGCCTACGAGCAGTACTTC. As protein: CASSSLAGRAYEQYF.

This chain uses TRBV5-5 with TRBJ2-3; the D call may be TRBD1 or TRBD2 (6 bases each). The CDR3 length is 14 residues. V was trimmed by 0 bases and J by 5 bases, leaving 10 bases between them. Germline CDR1 SGHKS, CDR2 YYEKEE (reference sequence). The CDR3 coding sequence is TGTGCCAGCAGCTTGGTGGGGGGCCAAGATACGCAGTATTTT. Translated: CASSLVGGQDTQYF.

This clone appeared a few times. The rearrangement links TRBV6-1 to TRBJ1-5; D uncertain. With 1 base removed from V and 6 bases from J, the gap between germline ends came to 16 bases. This CDR3 spans 16 amino acids. Germline CDR1 MNHNS, CDR2 SASEGT. The CDR3 here is CASSEGHPRRAQPQHF. The CDR3 DNA sequence: TGTGCCAGCAGTGAAGGCCACCCTCGGCGGGCTCAGCCCCAGCATTTT.

The chain carries TRBV27 and TRBJ1-1, with D tentatively TRBD1 (5 bases). V gave up 2 bases and J gave up 4 bases, with 11 bases separating them. Germline lookup yields CDR1 MNHEY and CDR2 SMNVEV (reference sequence). CDR3 length: 14 residues. CDR3 residues: CASSLGGRGTEAFF. Written as DNA, the CDR3 is TGTGCCAGCAGTTTAGGGGGGAGAGGCACTGAAGCTTTCTTT.

This sequence joins TRBV5-5 and TRBJ2-5; 10 nucleotides line up with TRBD2. The CDR3 is made up of 18 amino acids. Germline V gives CDR1 SGHKS, CDR2 YYEKEE (reference sequence). J gave up 2 bases and V 2 bases, and 12 bases lay outside the gene matches. Here the CDR3 reads CASSLNHLAGVGQETQYF. The CDR3 bases are TGTGCCAGCAGCTTAAACCATCTAGCGGGAGTGGGACAAGAGACCCAGTACTTC.

The rearrangement links TRBV27 to TRBJ2-3, with D perhaps TRBD1 (6 bases). The germline V gene has CDR1 MNHEY and CDR2 SMNVEV (reference sequence). Trimming removed 5 bases from V and 5 bases from J, with 11 bases in between. The CDR3 covers 13 residues. The CDR3 nucleotides read TGTGCCAGCAGTAACAGGGCGGGAGATACGCAGTATTTT. It translates to CASSNRAGDTQYF.

The chain links TRBV7-6 to TRBJ2-3; D may be TRBD1 (5 bases). The length of the CDR3 is 16 residues. V was trimmed by 3 bases and J by 2 bases, leaving 15 bases between them. Germline V gene sequence: CDR1 SGHVS, CDR2 FNYEAQ. The chain's CDR3 is CASSLIPPRVTDTQYF. The CDR3 DNA sequence: TGTGCCAGCAGCTTGATCCCCCCCAGGGTCACAGATACGCAGTATTTT.

This clone was recorded only once. The chain joins TRBV6-6 to TRBJ2-5; D unresolved. The V end lost 3 bases, the J end lost 2 bases, and 7 bases lay between the germline ends. CDR1 and CDR2 from the germline V gene are MNHNY and SVGAGI (reference sequence). The CDR3 consists of 13 residues. Here the CDR3 DNA reads TGTGCCAGCAGTTATGTTGCACAAGAGACCCAGTACTTC. Protein: CASSYVAQETQYF.

This clone was picked up one time. This rearrangement joins TRBV5-1 to TRBJ1-6; TRBD1 might be the D (6 bases). In germline, CDR1 is SGHRS, CDR2 YFSETQ. The germline V and J ends were trimmed by 0 bases and 7 bases, with 17 bases remaining between them. This CDR3 region has 17 residues. CDR3 amino acids: CASSLASGAWANSPLHF. The DNA for the CDR3 is TGCGCCAGCAGCTTGGCTTCGGGGGCCTGGGCCAATTCACCCCTCCACTTT. The entire variable domain, with the rest obtained from reference TRBV5-1 and TRBJ1-6, is as follows: KAGVTQTPRYLIKTRGQQVTLSCSPISGHRSVSWYQQTPGQGLQFLFEYFSETQRNKGNFPGRFSGRQFSNSRSEMNVSTLELGDSALYLCASSLASGAWANSPLHFGNGTRLTVT.

V gene TRBV6-5 combines with J gene TRBJ1-1, with 8 nucleotides matching TRBD1. The length of the CDR3 is 15 residues. CDR1 and CDR2 (germline): MNHEY, SVGAGI. V was clipped by 0 bases and J by 1 base; unmatched bases: 1. The chain's CDR3 is CASSYSTGANTEAFF. CDR3 in DNA: TGTGCCAGCAGTTACTCGACAGGGGCGAACACTGAAGCTTTCTTT.

The chain couples TRBV5-1 to TRBJ2-7; 8 bases line up with TRBD2. Germline V gene data show CDR1 as SGHRS and CDR2 as YFSETQ. Losses at the gene ends were 2 bases for V and 2 bases for J; bases not matched to a gene: 3. The CDR3 totals 14 residues. As DNA, the CDR3 is TGCGCCAGCAGCTTCGGGAGGGCCCCCTACGAGCAGTACTTC. This encodes CASSFGRAPYEQYF.

The rearrangement uses TRBV15 and TRBJ2-3; D unresolved. Germline loops: CDR1 LNHNV, CDR2 YYDKDF (reference sequence). The CDR3 consists of 14 residues. V was trimmed by 8 bases and J by 4 bases, leaving 16 bases between them. DNA of the CDR3: TGTGCCACCTGGGCAGTCGGGTTGGCAGATACGCAGTATTTT. Its translation is CATWAVGLADTQYF.

This chain uses TRBV28 with TRBJ1-1; D uncertain. This CDR3 is 12 amino acids long. Per germline, CDR1 MDHEN and CDR2 SYDVKM. Trimming removed 6 bases at V and 5 bases at J, with 10 bases between. CDR3: CASSRPGTEAFF. The CDR3 DNA sequence: TGTGCCAGCAGCCGTCCGGGAACTGAAGCTTTCTTT.

This chain uses TRBV7-9 with TRBJ2-5; 11 bases are a match to TRBD1. J lost 5 bases, V lost 4 bases, and 18 bases had no gene match. Germline values: CDR1 SEHNR, CDR2 FQNEAQ (reference sequence). CDR3 length: 19 residues. CDR3 bases: TGTGCCAGCAGCTCGATTCAGGGCCTGGCGGACAGGGGGCCGGAGACCCAGTACTTC. It is translated as CASSSIQGLADRGPETQYF.

The chain couples TRBV7-2 to TRBJ1-3; D remains ambiguous. V lost 4 bases and J lost 3, with 10 bases in between. The CDR3 length is 14 residues. Germline V gives CDR1 SGHTA, CDR2 FQGNSA. The CDR3 reads CASSSGGLGNTIYF. CDR3 coding DNA: TGTGCCAGCAGCTCAGGCGGGCTTGGAAACACCATATATTTT.

The rearrangement links TRBV9 to TRBJ1-1, with 8 bases fitting TRBD1. The V gene end was trimmed by 4 bases and the J gene end by 5 bases; junction bases not matched to a gene: 4. Germline V gives CDR1 SGDLS, CDR2 YYNGEE. CDR3 size: 13 residues. The CDR3: CASSPRQGTEAFF. The CDR3 bases are TGTGCCAGCAGCCCCAGACAGGGGACTGAAGCTTTCTTT.

In its sample, this clone was seen a few times. This chain connects TRBV13 to TRBJ2-1; D might be TRBD2 (6 bases). Germline values: CDR1 PRHDT, CDR2 FYEKMQ (reference sequence). The length of the CDR3 is 14 residues. V was pared by 5 bases and J by 9 bases, with 17 bases between. The CDR3 protein is CASSPMGPEGEQFF. DNA of the CDR3: TGTGCCAGCAGCCCCATGGGCCCGGAGGGTGAGCAGTTCTTC. Variable domain in full (rest from reference TRBV13 and TRBJ2-1): AAGVIQSPRHLIKEKRETATLKCYPIPRHDTVYWYQQGPGQDPQFLISFYEKMQSDKGSIPDRFSAQQFSDYHSELNMSSLELGDSALYFCASSPMGPEGEQFFGPGTRLTVL.